One and the same sample provided the 18 T cell receptor beta chains below, sequenced in a study of blood T cell repertoires in COVID-19. Here immunoSEQ multiplex PCR was the method, and the copy in TCRdb shows in-frame clones only, minus some. The repertoire holds 200,000 to 250,000 clones, with 84% as singletons. Material: peripheral blood. These receptors were obtained from a woman aged 45-65 years with active or convalescent COVID-19.

This clone came up a few times. The rearrangement links TRBV2 to TRBJ2-3; 7 nucleotides agree with TRBD2. After removal of 5 bases from V and 1 base from J, the junction contained 3 bases not matched to a gene. CDR3 length equals 14 residues. Germline CDR1 SNHLY, CDR2 FYNNEI. The CDR3 DNA follows: TGTGCCAGCAGTCTCCTAGCGGGCACAGATACGCAGTATTTT. Its translation is CASSLLAGTDTQYF.

The CDR3 coding sequence is TGTGCCAGTAGTCGCGGGATCGAAGAGACCCAGTACTTC. Amino acid sequence: CASSRGIEETQYF. The chain has TRBV19 and TRBJ2-5, with D perhaps matching TRBD2 (6 bases). This CDR3 region has 13 residues. V dropped 5 bases and J dropped 3 bases, with 10 bases sitting between them. The V gene's germline CDR1 is LNHDA and CDR2 SQIVND (reference sequence).

The rearrangement uses TRBV30 and TRBJ1-5; 8 bases match TRBD1. The length of the CDR3 is 12 residues. Germline V gene data show CDR1 as GTSNPN and CDR2 as SVGIG (reference sequence). The V gene end was trimmed by 7 bases and the J gene end by 7 bases; junction bases not matched to a gene: 6. The DNA for the CDR3 is TGTGCCTTTCGGACAGGGAGGCAGCCCCAGCATTTT. Protein sequence: CAFRTGRQPQHF.

CDR3: CASSQPGGTGNTIYF. CDR3 DNA sequence: TGCGCCAGCAGCCAACCAGGGGGCACTGGAAACACCATATATTTT. The chain uses TRBV4-1 and TRBJ1-3, with TRBD1 matching over 8 bases. Germline CDR1 reads MGHRA; CDR2 reads YSYEKL. The V and J ends lost 2 bases and 2 bases, in that order; junction bases with no gene match: 2. CDR3 size: 15 residues.

The rearrangement links TRBV6-6 to TRBJ1-5; D may be TRBD1 (5 bases). There are 12 residues in the CDR3. Between the trimmed V and J ends, which lost 6 bases and 4 bases, there was a span of 7 bases. Germline V gives CDR1 MNHNY, CDR2 SVGAGI (reference sequence). CDR3 sequence: CASRTANQPQHF. In DNA, the CDR3 is TGTGCCAGCAGGACAGCAAATCAGCCCCAGCATTTT.

V and J are TRBV6-4 and TRBJ1-6; D uncertain. Trimming cost V 3 bases and J 9 bases, with 15 bases left between them. The CDR3 contains 15 residues. Germline loops: CDR1 MRHNA, CDR2 SNTAGT. The CDR3 is CASSETQQGGSPLHF. DNA for the CDR3: TGTGCCAGCAGTGAGACCCAACAAGGCGGTTCACCCCTCCACTTT.

CDR3 nucleotide sequence: TGTGCCAGCAGCTCGGACTTGAGCTCCTACAATGAGCAGTTCTTC. Translating it yields CASSSDLSSYNEQFF. The rearrangement links TRBV5-4 to TRBJ2-1; TRBD2 might be the D (5 bases). CDR3 length: 15 residues. Between the trimmed V and J ends, which lost 3 bases and 0 bases, there was a span of 10 bases. Germline loops: CDR1 SGHNT, CDR2 YYREEE (reference sequence). The variable domain in full, with the rest retrieved from reference TRBV5-4 and TRBJ2-1, is ETGVTQSPTHLIKTRGQQVTLRCSSQSGHNTVSWYQQALGQGPQFIFQYYREEENGRGNFPPRFSGLQFPNYSSELNVNALELDDSALYLCASSSDLSSYNEQFFGPGTRLTVL.

The chain recombines TRBV18 with TRBJ2-3; 7 bases match TRBD2. V shed 3 bases, J shed 1 base, and the junction held 7 bases outside the gene matches. The CDR3 loop spans 16 amino acids. Per germline, CDR1 KGHSH and CDR2 LQKENI. For the CDR3, the DNA is TGTGCCAGCTCACCGTTCCTAGGGAGGGGCACAGATACGCAGTATTTT. Protein product: CASSPFLGRGTDTQYF.

The rearrangement links TRBV5-5 to TRBJ2-3; 7 nucleotides line up with TRBD2. V lost 2 bases and J lost 4; bases outside the gene matches: 7. Looked up from germline, CDR1 is SGHKS and CDR2 is YYEKEE (reference sequence). The CDR3 has 15 amino acids. In nucleotides, the CDR3 is TGTGCCAGCAGCTTAATACTAGCGTCCGCAGATACGCAGTATTTT. Translating it yields CASSLILASADTQYF.

This clone was seen just once. This sequence joins TRBV18 and TRBJ1-1; TRBD1 might be the D (5 bases). The CDR3 spans 13 residues. Looked up from germline, CDR1 is KGHSH and CDR2 is LQKENI. The V end was cut by 5 bases, the J end by 1 base, with 8 bases between. The CDR3 DNA follows: TGTGCCAGCTCAGCGACAGAGAACACTGAAGCTTTCTTT. Protein: CASSATENTEAFF.

The J gene is TRBJ2-7, the V gene TRBV5-5, with TRBD1 matching 8 bases. The CDR3 is 16 amino acids. Germline V gene lookup returns CDR1 SGHKS and CDR2 YYEKEE (reference sequence). Trimming removed 4 bases from V and 3 bases from J; junction bases left unmatched: 12. The CDR3 reads CASSLDRGGNYYEQYF. The CDR3 region has the DNA TGTGCCAGCAGCCTAGACAGGGGCGGAAATTACTACGAGCAGTACTTC. The complete variable domain, with remaining parts taken from reference TRBV5-5 and TRBJ2-7, reads DAGVTQSPTHLIKTRGQQVTLRCSPISGHKSVSWYQQVLGQGPQFIFQYYEKEERGRGNFPDRFSARQFPNYSSELNVNALLLGDSALYLCASSLDRGGNYYEQYFGPGTRLTVT.

The V call is TRBV28, the J call TRBJ2-7, with TRBD2 matching 12 bases. The CDR3 length is 16 residues. Germline V gene data show CDR1 as MDHEN and CDR2 as SYDVKM. J lost 5 bases, V lost 5 bases, and 10 bases had no gene match. The CDR3 is CASSPRLAGVSHEQYF. DNA of the CDR3: TGTGCCAGCAGTCCACGACTAGCGGGAGTTTCCCACGAGCAGTACTTC.

In its sample, this clone was seen a few times. The V call is TRBV9, the J call TRBJ1-5, with 7 bases identical to TRBD1. The CDR3 is 15 residues long. Germline CDR1 is SGDLS and CDR2 is YYNGEE. Trimming cost V 4 bases and J 5 bases; bases outside gene matches: 9. The CDR3 nucleotides are TGTGCCAGCAGCATTGCACCGGGACAGTATCAGCCCCAGCATTTT. It yields the protein CASSIAPGQYQPQHF.

This sequence joins TRBV19 and TRBJ1-2, with TRBD1 matching over 8 bases. This CDR3 comprises 13 residues. V trimming: 6 bases; J trimming: 3 bases; junction bases outside the gene matches: 3. Germline assignment: CDR1 LNHDA and CDR2 SQIVND (reference sequence). The CDR3 reads CASRPQGDYGYTF. DNA for the CDR3: TGTGCCAGTAGACCACAGGGGGACTATGGCTACACCTTC.

This clone has just one count. J is TRBJ2-1 and V is TRBV7-3; 8 bases are shared with TRBD1. Losses at the gene ends were 3 bases for V and 8 bases for J; bases not matched to a gene: 6. The CDR3 runs to 14 residues. Germline-derived CDR1 and CDR2 are SGHTA and FQGTGA. The CDR3 bases are TGTGCCAGCAGCTTCCAGGGGGCGGCTGATGAGCAGTTCTTC. This sequence encodes CASSFQGAADEQFF.

The genes are TRBV6-5 and TRBJ1-4; a possible D gene is TRBD1 (6 bases). From germline, CDR1 is MNHEY and CDR2 SVGAGI. V shed 0 bases and J shed 11 bases, with 10 bases lying between them. The CDR3 length is 13 residues. CDR3 sequence (DNA): TGTGCCAGCAGTTACTCAGTAGGACAGAAACTGTTTTTT. Translated, it gives CASSYSVGQKLFF.

This clone was seen a few times. The J gene is TRBJ1-4, the V gene TRBV5-1, with 7 bases identical to TRBD1. This CDR3 region has 16 residues. Trimming took 4 bases from V and 0 from J; bases not matched to a gene: 6. CDR1 is SGHRS, CDR2 YFSETQ, per germline. CDR3 loop: CASSPRTGSTNEKLFF. CDR3 nucleotides: TGCGCCAGCAGCCCCCGGACAGGTTCAACTAATGAAAAACTGTTTTTT.

Regarding this clone: The junction shows a germline mismatch at one end, possibly a read error. This chain joins TRBV29-1 and TRBJ1-1; TRBD1 agrees at 8 bases. CDR1 and CDR2 from the germline V gene are SQVTM and ANQGSEA. The CDR3 covers 8 residues. CDR3 DNA: TGCAGCGCTGACGACAGGGGTTTT. It encodes CSADDRGF.